A selection of T cell receptor beta chains follows, all from one sample in a study of post-analysis software for immune sequencing data. MiXCR, run by TCRdb on the PCR reads, gives a single entry per CDR3 protein. This sample has around 710,000 distinct CDR3 sequences; approximately 44% occur once, and the top ten carry 4.9%. Sequencing was carried out using blood. These receptors were collected from a girl under 18 with multiple sclerosis. The CDR3 runs from the conserved cysteine through the conserved F or W. The order of the fields is J gene, clone size, D gene, V gene, CDR3 DNA, CDR3 protein. The D gene is left open where the match is weak. Size is omitted from some rows. Given values are once, few, many or a class for expanded clones.

>TRBJ2-1|NA|NA|TRBV12-3/TRBV12-4
TGTGCCAGCAGTGAGCAGTTCTTC
CASSEQFF
>TRBJ2-5|NA|TRBD2|TRBV7-9
TGTGCCAGCAGCCCGGGACAAACAAGCGGGGGTTCCGGGGAGACCCAGTACTTC
CASSPGQTSGGSGETQYF
>TRBJ2-3|NA|TRBD1|TRBV4-2
TGTGCCAGCAGCCAAGATCCCGACACAGGGGCCACAGATACGCAGTATTTT
CASSQDPDTGATDTQYF
>TRBJ2-4|NA|NA|TRBV19
TGTGCCAGTAGTATAGGGCCCCAAGGGAACATTCAGTACTTC
CASSIGPQGNIQYF
>TRBJ1-2|few|TRBD1|TRBV7-2
TGTGCCAGCAGCCCAAGGGGGCCGTATGGCTACACCTTC
CASSPRGPYGYTF
>TRBJ2-5|NA|TRBD2|TRBV7-8
TGTGCCAGCAGCTCTGCGGGAGGGGGGCAAGAGACCCAGTACTTC
CASSSAGGGQETQYF
>TRBJ1-2|NA|NA|TRBV29-1
TGCAGCGTTGAGTTCGGAATTTCATCTTGGGACTATGGCTACACCTTC
CSVEFGISSWDYGYTF
>TRBJ2-7|once|NA|TRBV14
TGTGCCAGCAGCCAGAGGGACCTATCCTACGAGCAGTACTTC
CASSQRDLSYEQYF
>TRBJ2-7|NA|TRBD2|TRBV20-1
TGCAGTGCTAATACCGGGACTAGCGGGAGCGGAGACGAGCAGTACTTC
CSANTGTSGSGDEQYF
>TRBJ2-2|few|NA|TRBV7-8
TGTGCCAGCAGCCTAAGGGACCAGAACACCGGGGAGCTGTTTTTT
CASSLRDQNTGELFF
>TRBJ1-2|NA|TRBD1|TRBV9
TGTGCCAGCAGCTCCCTTGGACAGGGGGGAACCGGCTACACCTTC
CASSSLGQGGTGYTF
>TRBJ1-2|NA|NA|TRBV7-9
TGTGCCTTACAGCAGGCCGGGGGCTACACCTTC
CALQQAGGYTF
>TRBJ1-2|NA|NA|TRBV6-1
TGTGCCAGCGAGTGGAACCGTTATGGCTACACCTTC
CASEWNRYGYTF
>TRBJ2-3|NA|TRBD2|TRBV20-1
TGCAGTGCTAGGAGTCTAGCGGAGCTCACAGATACGCAGTATTTT
CSARSLAELTDTQYF
>TRBJ2-5|NA|TRBD2|TRBV20-1
TGCAGTGCTAGCGTACTAGCGGGGGAGACCCAGTACTTC
CSASVLAGETQYF
>TRBJ2-3|once|TRBD2|TRBV11-2
TGTGCCAGCAGCTTAGATCGCCTAGCGGGACTCACAGATACGCAGTATTTT
CASSLDRLAGLTDTQYF
>TRBJ1-1|few|NA|TRBV29-1
TGCAGCGCCTCGACAGAATTTGAAGCTTTCTTT
CSASTEFEAFF
>TRBJ2-7|few|NA|TRBV7-2
TGTGCCAGCAGCTTAGTCCGCTCCGAGCAGTACTTC
CASSLVRSEQYF
>TRBJ2-7|few|NA|TRBV7-9
TGTGCCAGCGGCCAGGACAGCTACGAGCAGTACTTC
CASGQDSYEQYF
>TRBJ2-3|NA|NA|TRBV7-7
TGTGCTAGCAGCACCGGGACTGGTAGCACAGATACGCAGTATTTT
CASSTGTGSTDTQYF
>TRBJ2-5|NA|NA|TRBV27
TGTGCCAGCATGAGAGGCGGGCTGAAGGAGGAGACCCAGTACTTC
CASMRGGLKEETQYF
>TRBJ2-5|many|NA|TRBV5-1
TGCGCCAGCAGCTTGGTTGGCCCGGGATATACCCAAGAGACCCAGTACTTC
CASSLVGPGYTQETQYF
>TRBJ2-4|few|TRBD1|TRBV20-1
TGCAGTGCCCAGACAGGGGTACCCAAAAACATTCAGTACTTC
CSAQTGVPKNIQYF
>TRBJ1-5|NA|NA|TRBV12-3/TRBV12-4
TGTGCCAGCAGTGCGGGGAGCAATCAGCCCCAGCATTTT
CASSAGSNQPQHF
>TRBJ2-6|NA|NA|TRBV5-6
TGTGCCAGCAGCGTCAGCCTCCTCAACTCTGGGGCCAACGTCCTGACTTTC
CASSVSLLNSGANVLTF
>TRBJ2-7|NA|NA|TRBV29-1
TGCAGCGTAGTAGAGAGTACCTACGAGCAGTACTTC
CSVVESTYEQYF
>TRBJ2-3|NA|TRBD2|TRBV5-1
TGCGCCAGCAGCCCCCAACTAGCGGGAGGAGATACGCAGTATTTT
CASSPQLAGGDTQYF
>TRBJ2-5|NA|NA|TRBV7-3
TGTGCCAGCAGCAAGTCGGGAGACCAAGAGACCCAGTACTTC
CASSKSGDQETQYF
>TRBJ1-6|NA|NA|TRBV4-2
TGTGCCAGCAGCCAGCAGGGGAGGGGGTATAATTCACCCCTCCACTTT
CASSQQGRGYNSPLHF
>TRBJ2-5|few|TRBD2|TRBV2
TGTGCCAGCAGTGACGGGTTAGCGGGAGGGACAGAGACCCAGTACTTC
CASSDGLAGGTETQYF
>TRBJ1-6|few|NA|TRBV9
TGTGCCAGCAGCGTCCTGGGATCACCCCTCCACTTT
CASSVLGSPLHF
>TRBJ2-1|few|NA|TRBV29-1
TGCAGCGTCCAGGTCTCCTACAATGAGCAGTTCTTC
CSVQVSYNEQFF
>TRBJ2-1|NA|NA|TRBV7-2
TGTGCCAGCAGCCCCCAGGCCGACCGTTACAATGAGCAGTTCTTC
CASSPQADRYNEQFF
>TRBJ2-7|few|NA|TRBV28
TGTGCCAGCAGTTTCCCCGACAGCTACTACGAGCAGTACTTC
CASSFPDSYYEQYF
>TRBJ2-5|NA|NA|TRBV20-1
TGCAGTGCTAGATCACCAAGGGACCACGCTACGAGGCAGTACTTC
CSARSPRDHATRQYF
>TRBJ2-7|many|NA|TRBV7-9
TGTGCCAGCAGCCGGAGCGAATACGAGCAGTACTTC
CASSRSEYEQYF
>TRBJ2-7|few|TRBD1|TRBV20-1
TGCAGTGCTAGAGCAGCAGGGGGTATGTACGAGCAGTACTTC
CSARAAGGMYEQYF
>TRBJ1-2|NA|NA|TRBV6-6
TGTGCCAGCAGTCCCGGGGAGGGTGGCTACACCTTC
CASSPGEGGYTF
>TRBJ2-7|NA|TRBD1|TRBV29-1
TGCAGCGTTGAAGAGCCAGGGACAGGGGATGGGGGCGAGCAGTACTTC
CSVEEPGTGDGGEQYF
>TRBJ2-3|NA|TRBD2|TRBV4-3
TGCGCCAGCAGCCCGATGAGCGGGGTCCCCGATACGCAGTATTTT
CASSPMSGVPDTQYF
>TRBJ2-3|NA|NA|TRBV10-3
TGTGCCATCAGTGAGGCAGACTTCACAGATACGCAGTATTTT
CAISEADFTDTQYF
>TRBJ1-2|NA|TRBD1|TRBV14
TGTGCCAGCAGCCCAGTATCAGGGGGGGGCTATGGCTACACCTTC
CASSPVSGGGYGYTF
>TRBJ2-3|NA|TRBD1|TRBV30
TGTGCCTGGAGTGAAGGACAGGGGACAGATACGCAGTATTTT
CAWSEGQGTDTQYF
>TRBJ2-7|NA|TRBD2|TRBV27
TGTGCCAGCATGGTCCGGGAGGGACTTACCTACGAGCAGTACTTC
CASMVREGLTYEQYF
>TRBJ2-7|NA|TRBD2|TRBV20-1
TGCAGTGCTAGACCCCGCGAGCGGGAGGTCTACGAGCAGTACTTC
CSARPREREVYEQYF
>TRBJ2-5|NA|NA|TRBV5-6
TGTGCCAGCAGCCTGGGTACTACGGGTACCCAGTACTTC
CASSLGTTGTQYF
>TRBJ2-3|NA|NA|TRBV7-8
TGTGCCAGCAGTGGGCCCCAGAGCACAGATACGCAGTATTTT
CASSGPQSTDTQYF
>TRBJ1-5|few|NA|TRBV7-8
TGTGCCAGCAGCCCTAGGGAGGCGGGCAACTATAGCAATCAGCCTCAGCATTTT
CASSPREAGNYSNQPQHF
>TRBJ2-1|NA|TRBD2|TRBV20-1
TGCAGTGCCACACCGGGACTAGCGAACAATGAGCAGTTCTTC
CSATPGLANNEQFF